These 5 T cell receptor beta chains share one sample of origin, sequenced in a study of T cells in Graves' hyperthyroidism and ophthalmopathy. RNA transcripts gave rise to amplified TCR beta CDR3 regions. HTBI primers drove first-round RT-PCR of the TCR CDR3. TCRdb reprocessed the multiplex PCR reads with MiXCR, giving one entry per CDR3 protein. This sample has about 350,000 distinct CDR3 sequences, with around 18% found just once. Sequencing was done on a sample of blood. The receptors were gathered from a woman aged 40 to 50 with Graves' ophthalmopathy.

The V call is TRBV4-1, the J call TRBJ1-1; D is possibly TRBD1 (5 bases). V was pared by 1 base and J by 3 bases, with 15 bases between. From germline, CDR1 is MGHRA and CDR2 YSYEKL. The CDR3 is 16 residues long. The CDR3, as DNA: TGCGCCAGCAGCCAAGGGGGGAGGCCCGGCTACACTGAAGCTTTCTTT. Translation gives CASSQGGRPGYTEAFF.

This clonotype was detected ten times or more. The chain's CDR3 is CASSTPRTLGDEAFF. The DNA of the CDR3 is TGTGCCAGCAGCACTCCAAGGACACTCGGAGATGAAGCTTTCTTT. The chain employs TRBV11-2 and TRBJ1-1; weak D call: TRBD1 (5 bases). Germline assignment: CDR1 SGHAT and CDR2 FQNNGV. Trimming pared 5 bases from V and 7 bases from J, leaving 20 bases between. The CDR3 is made up of 15 amino acids.

This clonotype showed up just a few times. The chain combines TRBV7-2 with TRBJ1-1; TRBD1 matches 7 bases. With 3 bases clipped from V and 5 bases from J, the junction kept 9 bases outside the gene matches. Per the germline V gene, CDR1 is SGHTA and CDR2 is FQGNSA. The CDR3 runs 15 residues. The CDR3 sequence: CASSFHLTGRTEAFF. The DNA of the CDR3 is TGTGCCAGCAGCTTCCACCTGACAGGGCGGACTGAAGCTTTCTTT.

The genes are TRBV6-2 or TRBV6-3 and TRBJ2-2; a weak D match, TRBD1 (6 bases). Trimming took off 8 bases at V and 2 bases at J, with 15 bases between the two ends. Germline V CDR1 and CDR2: MNHEY, SVGEGT. CDR3 length equals 15 residues. DNA of the CDR3: TGTGCCAGCGAGACGGGACACGAAAACACCGGGGAGCTGTTTTTT. The encoded protein is CASETGHENTGELFF.

This clonotype was counted many times. The chain recombines TRBV15 with TRBJ2-7; the D is unclear. V was shortened by 1 base and J by 3 bases, with 13 bases between the two germline ends. The CDR3 spans 15 residues. CDR1 is LNHNV, CDR2 YYDKDF, per germline (reference sequence). The CDR3: CATSRGRPPNYEQYF. Here the CDR3 DNA reads TGTGCCACCAGCAGAGGAAGACCTCCGAACTACGAGCAGTACTTC.